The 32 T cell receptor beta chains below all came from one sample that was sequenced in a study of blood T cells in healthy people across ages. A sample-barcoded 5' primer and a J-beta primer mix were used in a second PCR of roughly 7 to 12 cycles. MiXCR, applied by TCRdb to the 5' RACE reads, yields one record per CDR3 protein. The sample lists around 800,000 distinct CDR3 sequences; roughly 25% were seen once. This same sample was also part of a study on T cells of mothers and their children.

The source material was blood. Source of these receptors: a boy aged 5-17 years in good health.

CDR3: CATSDRPSEEKSQFF. The DNA of the CDR3 is TGTGCCACCAGTGACCGACCTAGCGAGGAAAAGTCGCAGTTCTTC. The V and J genes are TRBV24-1 and TRBJ2-1, with D possibly matching TRBD2 (6 bases). The CDR3 contains 15 residues. CDR1 KGHDR and CDR2 SFDVKD come from the germline V gene. Trimming shortened V by 4 bases and J by 12 bases, and 21 bases separated the two germline ends.

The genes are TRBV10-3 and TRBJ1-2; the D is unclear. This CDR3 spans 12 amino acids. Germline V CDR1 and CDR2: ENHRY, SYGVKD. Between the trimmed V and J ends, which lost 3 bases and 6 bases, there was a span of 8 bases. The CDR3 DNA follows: TGTGCCATCAGTGACCGAGGAAATGGCTACACCTTC. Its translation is CAISDRGNGYTF.

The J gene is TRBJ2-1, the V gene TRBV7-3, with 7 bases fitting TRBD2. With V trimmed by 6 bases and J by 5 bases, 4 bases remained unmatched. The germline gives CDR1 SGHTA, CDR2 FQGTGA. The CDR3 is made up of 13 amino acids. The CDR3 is CASSTAGNNEQFF. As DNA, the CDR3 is TGTGCCAGCAGTACAGCGGGGAACAATGAGCAGTTCTTC.

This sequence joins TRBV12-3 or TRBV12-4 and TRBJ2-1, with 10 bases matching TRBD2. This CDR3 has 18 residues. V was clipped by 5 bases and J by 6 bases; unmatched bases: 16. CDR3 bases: TGTGCCAGCAGTCCTTTCCCCTTGACTAGCGGGCTAGGCAATGAGCAGTTCTTC. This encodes CASSPFPLTSGLGNEQFF.

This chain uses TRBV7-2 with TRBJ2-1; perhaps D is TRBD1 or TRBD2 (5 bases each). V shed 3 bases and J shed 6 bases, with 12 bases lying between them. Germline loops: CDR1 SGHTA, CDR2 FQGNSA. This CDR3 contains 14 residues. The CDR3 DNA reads TGTGCCAGCAGCTTCCAACGGGGCGCCAATGAGCAGTTCTTC. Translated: CASSFQRGANEQFF.

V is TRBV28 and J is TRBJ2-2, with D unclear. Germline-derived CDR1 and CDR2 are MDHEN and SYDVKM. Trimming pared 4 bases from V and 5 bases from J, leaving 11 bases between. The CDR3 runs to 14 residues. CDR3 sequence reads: CASSSPVGTGELFF. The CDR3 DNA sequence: TGTGCCAGCAGTTCTCCGGTGGGAACCGGGGAGCTGTTTTTT.

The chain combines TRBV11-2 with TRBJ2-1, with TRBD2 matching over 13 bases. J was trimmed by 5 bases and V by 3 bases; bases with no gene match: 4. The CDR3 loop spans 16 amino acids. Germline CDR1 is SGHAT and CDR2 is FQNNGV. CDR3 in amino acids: CASSFSGLAGNNEQFF. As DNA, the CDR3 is TGTGCCAGCAGCTTCTCGGGACTAGCGGGGAACAATGAGCAGTTCTTC.

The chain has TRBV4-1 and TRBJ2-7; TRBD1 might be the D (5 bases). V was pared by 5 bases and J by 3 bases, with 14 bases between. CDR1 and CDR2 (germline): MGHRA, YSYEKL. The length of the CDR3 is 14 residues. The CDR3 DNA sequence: TGCGCCAGCAGCTTAGGGGTACCGATCTACGAGCAGTACTTC. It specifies CASSLGVPIYEQYF.

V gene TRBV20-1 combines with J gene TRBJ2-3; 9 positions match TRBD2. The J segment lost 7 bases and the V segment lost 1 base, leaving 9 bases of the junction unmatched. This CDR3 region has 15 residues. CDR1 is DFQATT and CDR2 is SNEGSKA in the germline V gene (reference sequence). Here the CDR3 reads CSARGSSGGSNTQYF. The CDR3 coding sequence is TGCAGTGCTAGAGGTAGTAGCGGGGGCTCTAATACGCAGTATTTT.

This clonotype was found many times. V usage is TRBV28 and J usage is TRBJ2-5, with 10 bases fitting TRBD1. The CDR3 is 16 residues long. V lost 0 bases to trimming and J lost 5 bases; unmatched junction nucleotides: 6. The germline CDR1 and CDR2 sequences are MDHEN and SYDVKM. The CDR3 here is CASSLWTGGAGETQYF. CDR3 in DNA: TGTGCCAGCAGTTTATGGACAGGGGGCGCGGGGGAGACCCAGTACTTC.

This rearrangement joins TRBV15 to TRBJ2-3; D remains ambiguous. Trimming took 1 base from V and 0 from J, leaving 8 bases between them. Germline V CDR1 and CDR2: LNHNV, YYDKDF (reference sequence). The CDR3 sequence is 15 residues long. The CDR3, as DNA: TGTGCCACCAGCAGAGGGGAAGGCAGCACAGATACGCAGTATTTT. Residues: CATSRGEGSTDTQYF.

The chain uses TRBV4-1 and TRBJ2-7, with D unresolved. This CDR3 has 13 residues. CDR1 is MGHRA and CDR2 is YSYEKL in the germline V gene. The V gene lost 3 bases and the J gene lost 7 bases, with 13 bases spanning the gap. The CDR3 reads CASSQAPTREQYF. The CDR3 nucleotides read TGCGCCAGCAGCCAGGCCCCAACGAGAGAGCAGTACTTC.

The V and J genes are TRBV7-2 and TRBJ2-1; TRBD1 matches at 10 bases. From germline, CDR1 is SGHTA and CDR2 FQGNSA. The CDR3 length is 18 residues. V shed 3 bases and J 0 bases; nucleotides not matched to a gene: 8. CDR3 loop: CASSFGTGVRSSYNEQFF. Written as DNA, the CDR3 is TGTGCCAGCAGCTTCGGGACAGGGGTCCGGAGCTCCTACAATGAGCAGTTCTTC.

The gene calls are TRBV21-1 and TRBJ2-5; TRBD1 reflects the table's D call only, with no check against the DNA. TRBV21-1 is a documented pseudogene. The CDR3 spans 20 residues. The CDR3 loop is CASSPQTVRVAARLKETQYF. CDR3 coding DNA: TGTGCCAGCAGCCCACAAACGGTCCGGGTGGCAGCACGACTGAAAGAGACCCAGTACTTC.

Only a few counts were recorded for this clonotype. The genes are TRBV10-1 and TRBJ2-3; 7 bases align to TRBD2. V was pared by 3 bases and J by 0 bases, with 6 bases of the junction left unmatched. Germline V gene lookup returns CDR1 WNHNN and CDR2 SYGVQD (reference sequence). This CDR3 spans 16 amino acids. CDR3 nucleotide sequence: TGCGCCAGCAGTGATACTCCGGGACTAAGCACAGATACGCAGTATTTT. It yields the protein CASSDTPGLSTDTQYF.

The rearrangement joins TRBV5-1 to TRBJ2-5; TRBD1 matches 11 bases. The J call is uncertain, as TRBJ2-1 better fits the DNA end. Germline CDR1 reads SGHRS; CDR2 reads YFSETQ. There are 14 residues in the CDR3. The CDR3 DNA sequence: TGCGCCAGCTTAAGCGGACAGGGGGCGACTGAGCAGTTCTTC. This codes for CASLSGQGATEQFF.

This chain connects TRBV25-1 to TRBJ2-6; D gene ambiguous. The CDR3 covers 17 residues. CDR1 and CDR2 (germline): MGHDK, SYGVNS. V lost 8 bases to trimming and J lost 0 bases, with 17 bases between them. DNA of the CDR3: TGTGCCAGCCTCAATAATACCCGTTTCTCTGGGGCCAACGTCCTGACTTTC. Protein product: CASLNNTRFSGANVLTF.

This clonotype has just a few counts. CDR3 sequence (DNA): TGTGCCAGCAGTTACTCGTGGGGCTCGGGAAACACCATATATTTT. It encodes CASSYSWGSGNTIYF. This chain uses TRBV6-6 with TRBJ1-3; D is possibly TRBD1 (5 bases). Germline lookup yields CDR1 MNHNY and CDR2 SVGAGI (reference sequence). The ends were cut back, 0 bases at V and 4 bases at J, with 10 bases in the middle. This CDR3 has 15 amino acids.

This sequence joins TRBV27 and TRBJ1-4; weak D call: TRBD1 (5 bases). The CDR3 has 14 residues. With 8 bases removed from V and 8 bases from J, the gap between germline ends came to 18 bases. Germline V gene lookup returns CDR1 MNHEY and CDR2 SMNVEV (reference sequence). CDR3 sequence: CASAWTSPGEKLFF. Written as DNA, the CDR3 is TGTGCCAGCGCCTGGACGTCACCAGGGGAAAAACTGTTTTTT.

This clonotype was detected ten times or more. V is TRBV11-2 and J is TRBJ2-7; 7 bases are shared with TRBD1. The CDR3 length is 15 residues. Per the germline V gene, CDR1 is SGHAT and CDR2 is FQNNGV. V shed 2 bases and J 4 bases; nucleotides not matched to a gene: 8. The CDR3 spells CASSLTGQPQYEQYF. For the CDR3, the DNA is TGTGCCAGCAGCTTAACGGGACAGCCCCAATACGAGCAGTACTTC.

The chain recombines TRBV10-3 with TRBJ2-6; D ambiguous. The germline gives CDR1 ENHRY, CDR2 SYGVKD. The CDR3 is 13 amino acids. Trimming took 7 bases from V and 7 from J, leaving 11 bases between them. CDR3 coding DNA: TGTGCCATCAAAAGGCCCGGTGCCAACGTCCTGACTTTC. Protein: CAIKRPGANVLTF.

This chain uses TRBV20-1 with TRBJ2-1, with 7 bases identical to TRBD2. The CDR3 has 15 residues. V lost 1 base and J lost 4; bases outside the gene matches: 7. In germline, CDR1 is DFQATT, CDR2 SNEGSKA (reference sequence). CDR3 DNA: TGCAGTGCTAGAGTAGGGCGGGGGAGTTACAATGAGCAGTTCTTC. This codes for CSARVGRGSYNEQFF.

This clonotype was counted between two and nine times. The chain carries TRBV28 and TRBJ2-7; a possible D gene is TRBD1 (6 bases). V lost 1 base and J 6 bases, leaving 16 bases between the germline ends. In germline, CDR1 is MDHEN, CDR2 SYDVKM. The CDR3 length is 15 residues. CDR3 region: CASSLFGAGEVEQYF. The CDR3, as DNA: TGTGCCAGCAGTTTATTTGGGGCAGGGGAAGTCGAGCAGTACTTC. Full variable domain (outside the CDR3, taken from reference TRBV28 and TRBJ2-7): DVKVTQSSRYLVKRTGEKVFLECVQDMDHENMFWYRQDPGLGLRLIYFSYDVKMKEKGDIPEGYSVSREKKERFSLILESASTNQTSMYLCASSLFGAGEVEQYFGPGTRLTVT.

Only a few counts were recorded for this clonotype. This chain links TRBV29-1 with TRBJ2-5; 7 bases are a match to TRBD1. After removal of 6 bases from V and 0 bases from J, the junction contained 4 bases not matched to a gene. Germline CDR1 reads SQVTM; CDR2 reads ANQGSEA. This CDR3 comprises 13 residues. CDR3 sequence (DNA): TGCAGCGTCGGGACAGCAAACCAAGAGACCCAGTACTTC. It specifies CSVGTANQETQYF.

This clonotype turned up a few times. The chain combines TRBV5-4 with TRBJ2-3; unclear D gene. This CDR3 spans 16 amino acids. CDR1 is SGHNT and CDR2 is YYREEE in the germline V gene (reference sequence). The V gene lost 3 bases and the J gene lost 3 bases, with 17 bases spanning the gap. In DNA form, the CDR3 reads TGTGCCAGCAGCTCGGCAAGTGACGGTAGGACAGATACGCAGTATTTT. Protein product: CASSSASDGRTDTQYF. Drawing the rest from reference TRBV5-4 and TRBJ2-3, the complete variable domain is ETGVTQSPTHLIKTRGQQVTLRCSSQSGHNTVSWYQQALGQGPQFIFQYYREEENGRGNFPPRFSGLQFPNYSSELNVNALELDDSALYLCASSSASDGRTDTQYFGPGTRLTVL.

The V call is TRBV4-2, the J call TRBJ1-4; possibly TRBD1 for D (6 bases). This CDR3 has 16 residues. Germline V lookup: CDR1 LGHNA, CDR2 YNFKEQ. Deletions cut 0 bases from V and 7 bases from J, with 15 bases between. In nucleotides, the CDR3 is TGTGCCAGCAGCCAAGATGCCGGGATCAGGGGTGAAAAACTGTTTTTT. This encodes CASSQDAGIRGEKLFF.

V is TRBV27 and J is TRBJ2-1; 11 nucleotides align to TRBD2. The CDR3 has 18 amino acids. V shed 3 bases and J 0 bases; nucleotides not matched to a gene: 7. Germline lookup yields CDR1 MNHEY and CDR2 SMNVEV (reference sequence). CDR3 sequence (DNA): TGTGCCAGCAGTTTGGGAGGGACTAGCGGACGCTCCTACAATGAGCAGTTCTTC. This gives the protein CASSLGGTSGRSYNEQFF.

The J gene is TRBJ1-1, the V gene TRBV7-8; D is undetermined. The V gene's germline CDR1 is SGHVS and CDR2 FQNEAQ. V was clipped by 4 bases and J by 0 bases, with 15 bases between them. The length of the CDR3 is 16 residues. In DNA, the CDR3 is TGTGCCAGCAGCTCCCATCCGACGGAGCTGAACACTGAAGCTTTCTTT. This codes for CASSSHPTELNTEAFF.

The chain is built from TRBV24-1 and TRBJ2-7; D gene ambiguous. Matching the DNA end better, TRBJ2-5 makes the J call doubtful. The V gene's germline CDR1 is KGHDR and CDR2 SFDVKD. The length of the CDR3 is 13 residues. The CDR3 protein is CATRAWVGETQYF. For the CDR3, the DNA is TGTGCCACCAGGGCGTGGGTCGGGGAGACCCAGTACTTC.

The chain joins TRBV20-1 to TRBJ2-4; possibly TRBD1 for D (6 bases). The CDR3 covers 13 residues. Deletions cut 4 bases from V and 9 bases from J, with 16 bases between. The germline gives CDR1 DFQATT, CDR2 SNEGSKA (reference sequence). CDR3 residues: CSATPGQESIQYF. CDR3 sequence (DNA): TGCAGTGCTACCCCGGGACAAGAAAGCATTCAGTACTTC.

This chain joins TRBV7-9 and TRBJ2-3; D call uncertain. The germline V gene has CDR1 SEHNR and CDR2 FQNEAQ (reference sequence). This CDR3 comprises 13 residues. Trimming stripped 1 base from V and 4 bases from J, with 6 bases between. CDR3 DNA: TGTGCCAGCAGCTTAGTTGGTGCAGATACGCAGTATTTT. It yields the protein CASSLVGADTQYF.

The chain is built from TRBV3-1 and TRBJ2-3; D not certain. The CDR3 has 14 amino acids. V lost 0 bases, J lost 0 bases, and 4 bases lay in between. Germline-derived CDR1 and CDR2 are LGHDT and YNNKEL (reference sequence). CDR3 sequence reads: CASSQETSTDTQYF. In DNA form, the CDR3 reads TGTGCCAGCAGCCAAGAAACCAGCACAGATACGCAGTATTTT.